These 25 T cell receptor beta chains came from one sample sequenced in a study of blood T cell repertoires in COVID-19. Repertoires were generated with immunoSEQ multiplex PCR, while TCRdb's copy carries only in-frame clones and drops some. The table includes over 85,000 clones, about 80% detected once. The source material was peripheral blood. The origin of the receptors is a human donor in a cohort sampled during active COVID-19.

The CDR3 DNA follows: TGCAGTGCTAGCTATTTCGGTGAGCAGTTCTTC. The encoded protein is CSASYFGEQFF. This chain connects TRBV20-1 to TRBJ2-1; no firm D call. CDR1 and CDR2 (germline): DFQATT, SNEGSKA (reference sequence). The CDR3 covers 11 residues. With 3 bases removed from V and 9 bases from J, the gap between germline ends came to 9 bases.

The chain employs TRBV30 and TRBJ2-5, with a tentative D call TRBD2 (5 bases). V was trimmed by 2 bases and J by 3 bases, leaving 22 bases between them. There are 17 residues in the CDR3. CDR1 GTSNPN and CDR2 SVGIG come from the germline V gene (reference sequence). The CDR3 DNA reads TGTGCCTGGAGTTTGGCCGGTTTCGGGCTGGAGGAAGAGACCCAGTACTTC. Translating it yields CAWSLAGFGLEEETQYF.

The chain has TRBV5-1 and TRBJ2-1; 10 positions agree with TRBD1. This CDR3 comprises 16 residues. Germline CDR1 SGHRS, CDR2 YFSETQ. The J segment lost 0 bases and the V segment lost 2 bases, leaving 2 bases of the junction unmatched. The CDR3 sequence is CASSFRTGGSYNEQFF. The DNA of the CDR3 is TGCGCCAGCAGCTTTCGGACAGGGGGCTCCTACAATGAGCAGTTCTTC.

This sequence joins TRBV9 and TRBJ2-5, with 8 bases that match TRBD2. The J segment lost 1 base and the V segment lost 4 bases, leaving 6 bases of the junction unmatched. Per the germline V gene, CDR1 is SGDLS and CDR2 is YYNGEE. The CDR3 has 15 amino acids. The CDR3 bases are TGTGCCAGCAGCCCGCTCGGGGGGGCCCAAGAGACCCAGTACTTC. Translating gives CASSPLGGAQETQYF.

The gene calls are TRBV28 and TRBJ1-2; D unresolved. There are 12 residues in the CDR3. V lost 3 bases to trimming and J lost 6 bases, with 8 bases between them. Per the germline V gene, CDR1 is MDHEN and CDR2 is SYDVKM. The DNA for the CDR3 is TGTGCCAGCAGTTTTCTTCAGGATGGCTACACCTTC. Protein product: CASSFLQDGYTF.

The rearrangement links TRBV9 to TRBJ1-3; weak D call: TRBD1 (5 bases). With 1 base removed from V and 0 bases from J, the gap between germline ends came to 14 bases. CDR1 is SGDLS and CDR2 is YYNGEE in the germline V gene. The CDR3 runs to 17 residues. This chain's CDR3 is CASSVSTDPSSGNTIYF. CDR3 nucleotide sequence: TGTGCCAGCAGCGTATCGACAGATCCAAGCTCTGGAAACACCATATATTTT.

This chain connects TRBV7-9 to TRBJ2-1; maybe TRBD2 (5 bases). V lost 1 base and J lost 7, with 11 bases in between. CDR3 length: 14 residues. CDR1 is SEHNR and CDR2 is FQNEAQ in the germline V gene (reference sequence). CDR3 protein: CASSLGLSGNEQFF. CDR3 nucleotide sequence: TGTGCCAGCAGCTTAGGTTTGTCGGGGAATGAGCAGTTCTTC.

This sequence joins TRBV7-2 and TRBJ2-2; TRBD2 agrees at 15 bases. CDR1 is SGHTA, CDR2 FQGNSA, per germline. V trimming: 8 bases; J trimming: 0 bases; junction bases outside the gene matches: 7. The CDR3 has 18 amino acids. CDR3 nucleotide sequence: TGTGCCAGCGCGGGACTAGCGGGAGGTTTAGCGAACACCGGGGAGCTGTTTTTT. This gives the protein CASAGLAGGLANTGELFF. The full variable domain, its missing parts supplied by reference TRBV7-2 and TRBJ2-2, is GAGVSQSPSNKVTEKGKDVELRCDPISGHTALYWYRQSLGQGLEFLIYFQGNSAPDKSGLPSDRFSAERTGGSVSTLTIQRTQQEDSAVYLCASAGLAGGLANTGELFFGEGSRLTVL.

This clone was found once. In nucleotides, the CDR3 is TGTGCCAGCACCCCCGGAGGGGCGCGGGGGACTGAAGCTTTCTTT. It codes for CASTPGGARGTEAFF. The J gene is TRBJ1-1, the V gene TRBV5-4, with D tentatively TRBD1 (5 bases). Trimming stripped 6 bases from V and 5 bases from J, with 20 bases between. Per the germline V gene, CDR1 is SGHNT and CDR2 is YYREEE (reference sequence). The CDR3 totals 15 residues.

The V call is TRBV7-2, the J call TRBJ2-7; the match to TRBD2 covers 11 bases. J was trimmed by 6 bases and V by 3 bases; bases with no gene match: 7. CDR3 length: 15 amino acids. Germline assignment: CDR1 SGHTA and CDR2 FQGNSA. CDR3: CASSFGLAGPPEQYF. Here the CDR3 DNA reads TGTGCCAGCAGCTTCGGACTAGCGGGCCCCCCCGAGCAGTACTTC.

The chain joins TRBV5-1 to TRBJ2-2; D ambiguous. V was cut by 2 bases and J by 0 bases, with 5 bases left in between. The CDR3 has 14 amino acids. Germline V CDR1 and CDR2: SGHRS, YFSETQ. The CDR3, as DNA: TGCGCCAGCAGCTTACACCCGAACACCGGGGAGCTGTTTTTT. This sequence encodes CASSLHPNTGELFF.

This clone has only one observation. The rearrangement joins TRBV12-5 to TRBJ1-1, with TRBD1 identical over 10 bases. The CDR3 is 18 residues long. V dropped 4 bases and J dropped 5; count of bases not matched to a gene: 16. Germline loops: CDR1 LGHNT, CDR2 FRNRAP. CDR3 DNA: TGTGCTAGTGGTTCTCGGGGACAGGGGTCAGGAAAAGGAACTGAAGCTTTCTTT. Protein sequence: CASGSRGQGSGKGTEAFF.

J is TRBJ2-3 and V is TRBV4-2, with 10 positions matching TRBD2. This CDR3 has 17 amino acids. V shed 0 bases, J shed 2 bases, and the junction held 5 bases outside the gene matches. Germline CDR1 and CDR2: LGHNA and YNFKEQ. The CDR3 DNA reads as TGTGCCAGCAGCCAAGATCTTAGCGGGGGGCTCACAGATACGCAGTATTTT. Its translation: CASSQDLSGGLTDTQYF.

This clone has just one count. The rearrangement joins TRBV18 to TRBJ2-5; no reliable D call. V was trimmed by 3 bases and J by 5 bases, leaving 7 bases between them. Germline CDR1 reads KGHSH; CDR2 reads LQKENI. The CDR3 runs 12 residues. The CDR3 spells CASSPSGETQYF. The CDR3 DNA is TGTGCCAGCTCACCTTCCGGGGAGACCCAGTACTTC.

The chain recombines TRBV4-1 with TRBJ2-4; D possibly corresponds to TRBD2 (6 bases). The CDR3 spans 19 residues. Per the germline V gene, CDR1 is MGHRA and CDR2 is YSYEKL. Trimming took off 0 bases at V and 1 base at J, with 19 bases between the two ends. This CDR3 is CASSQDRREVGIAKNIQYF. DNA for the CDR3: TGCGCCAGCAGCCAAGATAGGAGGGAAGTTGGCATTGCCAAAAACATTCAGTACTTC.

The V gene is TRBV6-2 or TRBV6-3, the J gene TRBJ2-2; tentatively, D is TRBD1 (5 bases). The germline CDR1 and CDR2 sequences are MNHEY and SVGEGT. This CDR3 is 15 amino acids long. The V end lost 6 bases, the J end lost 0 bases, and 11 bases lay between the germline ends. The CDR3 protein is CASSSLGANTGELFF. The CDR3 region has the DNA TGTGCCAGCAGCTCCCTAGGGGCGAACACCGGGGAGCTGTTTTTT.

The chain uses TRBV6-6 and TRBJ2-3, with TRBD1 identical over 8 bases. J gave up 4 bases and V 7 bases, and 7 bases lay outside the gene matches. Germline V gene lookup returns CDR1 MNHNY and CDR2 SVGAGI (reference sequence). CDR3 size: 14 residues. CDR3 region: CASTPQGAADTQYF. CDR3 coding DNA: TGTGCCAGCACCCCGCAGGGGGCGGCAGATACGCAGTATTTT.

The chain links TRBV5-6 to TRBJ1-3, with D hard to call. Per germline, CDR1 SGHDT and CDR2 YYEEEE. The CDR3 has 15 amino acids. V lost 4 bases, J lost 0 bases, and 11 bases lay in between. The CDR3 bases are TGTGCCAGCAGCGTGCAGTTTCTCTCTGGAAACACCATATATTTT. The encoded protein is CASSVQFLSGNTIYF.

This clone was picked up one time. The rearrangement joins TRBV14 to TRBJ1-5; D unclear. The ends were cut back, 4 bases at V and 0 bases at J, with 4 bases in the middle. The CDR3 spans 13 residues. Germline lookup yields CDR1 SGHDN and CDR2 FVKESK. The CDR3 DNA reads as TGTGCCAGCAGCCTCTATAGCAATCAGCCCCAGCATTTT. This encodes CASSLYSNQPQHF.

This clone has a handful of counts. V gene TRBV7-9 combines with J gene TRBJ2-6; weak D call: TRBD1 (6 bases). The CDR3 loop spans 19 amino acids. In germline, CDR1 is SEHNR, CDR2 FQNEAQ (reference sequence). Trimming removed 4 bases from V and 1 base from J, with 20 bases in between. The DNA of the CDR3 is TGTGCCAGCAGCTCAAGTCATACAGGGAGTAGGTCTGGGGCCAACGTCCTGACTTTC. Translated, it gives CASSSSHTGSRSGANVLTF.

The chain couples TRBV6-5 to TRBJ2-2; no clear D. V was clipped by 6 bases and J by 0 bases, with 11 bases between them. The V gene's germline CDR1 is MNHEY and CDR2 SVGAGI. This CDR3 has 15 amino acids. The CDR3 DNA is TGTGCCAGCAGGCAGGCAGACGCGAACACCGGGGAGCTGTTTTTT. Translated, it gives CASRQADANTGELFF.

V and J are TRBV6-2 or TRBV6-3 and TRBJ1-2; D ambiguous. The CDR3 is 11 residues long. The germline gives CDR1 MNHEY, CDR2 SVGEGT. Trimming shortened V by 6 bases and J by 5 bases, and 7 bases separated the two germline ends. CDR3 amino acids: CASSPYYGYTF. In nucleotides, the CDR3 is TGTGCCAGCAGCCCTTATTATGGCTACACCTTC.

The rearrangement links TRBV7-8 to TRBJ2-5; the D gene is possibly TRBD2 (7 bases). V was pared by 5 bases and J by 5 bases, with 27 bases between. Germline V gene data show CDR1 as SGHVS and CDR2 as FQNEAQ. CDR3 size: 18 residues. CDR3 sequence reads: CASSLPGRFGGRQETQYF. The CDR3 DNA is TGTGCCAGCAGCCTCCCCGGGCGATTCGGGGGGCGTCAGGAGACCCAGTACTTC.

The DNA for the CDR3 is TGTGCCAGCAGCTTAGTAGGGGGCCCAGCCCGGGAGCAGTTCTTC. Translation gives CASSLVGGPAREQFF. This chain joins TRBV11-3 and TRBJ2-1; 7 bases agree with TRBD1. The CDR3 has 15 residues. Per germline, CDR1 SGHNT and CDR2 YENEEA. With V trimmed by 1 base and J by 10 bases, 10 bases remained unmatched. The whole variable domain, remainder taken from reference TRBV11-3 and TRBJ2-1, is EAGVVQSPRYKIIEKKQPVAFWCNPISGHNTLYWYLQNLGQGPELLIRYENEEAVDDSQLPKDRFSAERLKGVDSTLKIQPAELGDSAVYLCASSLVGGPAREQFFGPGTRLTVL.

Of note for this clone: Other DNA sequences in this sample translate to the same CDR3. The chain combines TRBV16 with TRBJ1-2; D perhaps matches TRBD1 (6 bases). The CDR3 is 12 amino acids. Trimming left V 6 bases short and J 4 bases short, with 9 bases between. Germline V lookup: CDR1 KGHSY, CDR2 FQNENV. The CDR3 reads CASSLDSYGYTF. In nucleotides, the CDR3 is TGTGCCAGCAGTTTGGACAGCTATGGCTACACCTTC.